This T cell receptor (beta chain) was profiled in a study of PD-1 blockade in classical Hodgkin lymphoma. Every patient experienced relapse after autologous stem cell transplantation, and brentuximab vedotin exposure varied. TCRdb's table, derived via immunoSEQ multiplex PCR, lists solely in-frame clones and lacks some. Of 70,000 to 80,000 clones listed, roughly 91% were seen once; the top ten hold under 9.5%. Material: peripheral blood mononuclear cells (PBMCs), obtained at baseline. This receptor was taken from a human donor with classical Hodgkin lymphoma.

In nucleotides, the CDR3 is TGTGCCAGCACTCGTGGTGGGCTTTCCACAGATACGCAGTATTTT. It translates to CASTRGGLSTDTQYF. The chain recombines TRBV9 with TRBJ2-3; no clear D. V gave up 6 bases and J gave up 2 bases, with 16 bases separating them. The germline V gene encodes CDR1 SGDLS and CDR2 YYNGEE. The CDR3 extends over 15 amino acids.